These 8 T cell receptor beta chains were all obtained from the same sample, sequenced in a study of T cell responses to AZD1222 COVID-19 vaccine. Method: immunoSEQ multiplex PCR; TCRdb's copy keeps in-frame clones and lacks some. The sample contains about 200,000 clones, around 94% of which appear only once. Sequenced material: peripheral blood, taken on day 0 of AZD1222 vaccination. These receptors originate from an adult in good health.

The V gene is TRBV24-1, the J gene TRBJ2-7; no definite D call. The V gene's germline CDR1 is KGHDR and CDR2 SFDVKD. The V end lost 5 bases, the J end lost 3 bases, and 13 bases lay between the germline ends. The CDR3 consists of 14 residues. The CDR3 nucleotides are TGTGCCACCAGTGGGGGTAAGGGCAACTACGAGCAGTACTTC. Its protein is CATSGGKGNYEQYF.

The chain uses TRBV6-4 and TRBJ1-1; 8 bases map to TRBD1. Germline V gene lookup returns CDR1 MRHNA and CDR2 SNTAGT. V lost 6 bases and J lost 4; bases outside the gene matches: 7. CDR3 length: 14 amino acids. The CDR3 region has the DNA TGTGCCAGCAGCGAACAGGGGGGAAGCACTGAAGCTTTCTTT. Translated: CASSEQGGSTEAFF.

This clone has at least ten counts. CDR3 residues: CASSPPQGRTEAFF. In DNA, the CDR3 is TGTGCCAGCAGCCCCCCCCAGGGGCGCACTGAAGCTTTCTTT. The V call is TRBV9, the J call TRBJ1-1, with D maybe TRBD1 (6 bases). Germline V CDR1 and CDR2: SGDLS, YYNGEE. The germline V and J ends were trimmed by 4 bases and 4 bases, with 14 bases remaining between them. The CDR3 totals 14 residues.

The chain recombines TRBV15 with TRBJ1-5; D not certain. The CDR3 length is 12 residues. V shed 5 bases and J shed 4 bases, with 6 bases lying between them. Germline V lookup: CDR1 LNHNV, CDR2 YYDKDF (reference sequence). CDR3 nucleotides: TGTGCCACCAGCGGGTGGAATCAGCCCCAGCATTTT. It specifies CATSGWNQPQHF.

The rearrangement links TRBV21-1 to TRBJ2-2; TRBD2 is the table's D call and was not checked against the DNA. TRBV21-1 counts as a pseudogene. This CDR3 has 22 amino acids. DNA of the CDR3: TGTGCCAGCAGCAAAAAAGCGGAAAGGGTGCACCCGACCTGGGGGAACACCGGGGAGCTGTTTTTT. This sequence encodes CASSKKAERVHPTWGNTGELFF.

The CDR3 bases are TGTGCCAGCAGCTTAGTAGACAGGGGAGTTTGGAGTTCTGGAAACACCATATATTTT. It is translated as CASSLVDRGVWSSGNTIYF. The chain employs TRBV7-2 and TRBJ1-3, with 8 bases that match TRBD1. V was pared by 1 base and J by 1 base, with 12 bases of the junction left unmatched. The CDR3 runs 19 residues. Germline assignment: CDR1 SGHTA and CDR2 FQGNSA. Full variable domain (missing parts from reference TRBV7-2 and TRBJ1-3): GAGVSQSPSNKVTEKGKDVELRCDPISGHTALYWYRQSLGQGLEFLIYFQGNSAPDKSGLPSDRFSAERTGGSVSTLTIQRTQQEDSAVYLCASSLVDRGVWSSGNTIYFGEGSWLTVV.

This CDR3 is CASSIEGQIRRSNQPQHF. The DNA of the CDR3 is TGTGCCAGTAGTATAGAAGGACAAATCAGGCGGAGCAATCAGCCCCAGCATTTT. This rearrangement joins TRBV19 to TRBJ1-5; maybe TRBD1 (5 bases). The CDR3 totals 18 residues. V gave up 0 bases and J gave up 1 base, with 16 bases separating them. Per germline, CDR1 LNHDA and CDR2 SQIVND (reference sequence).

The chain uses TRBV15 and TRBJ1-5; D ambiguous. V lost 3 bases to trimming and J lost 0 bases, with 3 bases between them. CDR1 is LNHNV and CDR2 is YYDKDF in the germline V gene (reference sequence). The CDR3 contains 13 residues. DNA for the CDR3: TGTGCCACCAGCAGCAATAGCAATCAGCCCCAGCATTTT. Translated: CATSSNSNQPQHF.